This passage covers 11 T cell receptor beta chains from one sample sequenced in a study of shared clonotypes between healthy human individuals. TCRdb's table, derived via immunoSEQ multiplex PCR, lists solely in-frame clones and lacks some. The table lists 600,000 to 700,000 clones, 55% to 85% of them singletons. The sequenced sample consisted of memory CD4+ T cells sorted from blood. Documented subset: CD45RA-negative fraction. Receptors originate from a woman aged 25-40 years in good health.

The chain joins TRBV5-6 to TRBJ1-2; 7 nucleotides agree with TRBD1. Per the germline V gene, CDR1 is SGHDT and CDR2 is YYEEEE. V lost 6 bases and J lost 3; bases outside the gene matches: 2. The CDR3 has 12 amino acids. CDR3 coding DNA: TGTGCCAGCAACCAGGGGGACTATGGCTACACCTTC. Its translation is CASNQGDYGYTF.

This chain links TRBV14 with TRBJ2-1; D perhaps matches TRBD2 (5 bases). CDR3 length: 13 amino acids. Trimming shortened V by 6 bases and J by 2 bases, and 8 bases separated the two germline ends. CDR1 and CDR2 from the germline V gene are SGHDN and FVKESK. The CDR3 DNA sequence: TGTGCCAGCAGTGAGGGAACCTACAATGAGCAGTTCTTC. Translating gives CASSEGTYNEQFF.

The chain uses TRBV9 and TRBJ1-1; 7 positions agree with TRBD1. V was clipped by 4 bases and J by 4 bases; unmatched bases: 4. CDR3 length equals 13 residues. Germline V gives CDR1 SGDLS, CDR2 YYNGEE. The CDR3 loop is CASSSRQGTEAFF. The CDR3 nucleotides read TGTGCCAGCAGCTCCCGACAGGGCACTGAAGCTTTCTTT.

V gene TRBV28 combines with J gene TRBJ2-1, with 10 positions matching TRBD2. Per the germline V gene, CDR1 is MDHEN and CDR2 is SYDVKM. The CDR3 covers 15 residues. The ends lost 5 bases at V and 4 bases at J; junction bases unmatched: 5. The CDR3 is CASSLAGEGYNEQFF. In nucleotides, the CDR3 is TGTGCCAGCAGTCTAGCGGGAGAGGGGTACAATGAGCAGTTCTTC.

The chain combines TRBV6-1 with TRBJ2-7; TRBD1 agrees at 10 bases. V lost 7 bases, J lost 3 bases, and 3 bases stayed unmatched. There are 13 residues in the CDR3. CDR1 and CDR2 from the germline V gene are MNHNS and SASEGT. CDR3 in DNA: TGTGCCAGCATAAGGACAGGGGGCTACGAGCAGTACTTC. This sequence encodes CASIRTGGYEQYF.

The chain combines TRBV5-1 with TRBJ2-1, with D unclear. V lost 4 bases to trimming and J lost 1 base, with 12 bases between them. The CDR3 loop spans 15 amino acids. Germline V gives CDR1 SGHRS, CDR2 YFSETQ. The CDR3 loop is CASSPLPGSYNEQFF. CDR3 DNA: TGCGCCAGCAGCCCTCTCCCCGGATCCTACAATGAGCAGTTCTTC.

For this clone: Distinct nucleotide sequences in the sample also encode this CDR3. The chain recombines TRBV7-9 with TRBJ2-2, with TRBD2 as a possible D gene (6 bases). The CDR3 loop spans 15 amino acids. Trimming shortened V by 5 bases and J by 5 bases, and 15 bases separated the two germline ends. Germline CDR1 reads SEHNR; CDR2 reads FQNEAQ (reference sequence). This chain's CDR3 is CASSLSGSITGELFF. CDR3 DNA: TGTGCCAGCAGCCTAAGCGGGTCAATAACCGGGGAGCTGTTTTTT.

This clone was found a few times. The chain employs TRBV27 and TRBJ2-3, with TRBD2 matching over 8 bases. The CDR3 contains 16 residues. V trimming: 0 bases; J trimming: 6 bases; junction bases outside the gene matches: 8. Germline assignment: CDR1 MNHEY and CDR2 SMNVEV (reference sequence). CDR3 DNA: TGTGCCAGCAGTTTATCTCGGGTAGCGGGATTTGATACGCAGTATTTT. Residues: CASSLSRVAGFDTQYF.

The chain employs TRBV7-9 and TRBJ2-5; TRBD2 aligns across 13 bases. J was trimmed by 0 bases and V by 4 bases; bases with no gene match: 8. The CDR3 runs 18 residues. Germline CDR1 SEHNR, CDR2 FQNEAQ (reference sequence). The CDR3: CASSSLAGGPRDQETQYF. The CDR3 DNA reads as TGTGCCAGCAGCTCACTAGCGGGAGGGCCGAGGGACCAAGAGACCCAGTACTTC.

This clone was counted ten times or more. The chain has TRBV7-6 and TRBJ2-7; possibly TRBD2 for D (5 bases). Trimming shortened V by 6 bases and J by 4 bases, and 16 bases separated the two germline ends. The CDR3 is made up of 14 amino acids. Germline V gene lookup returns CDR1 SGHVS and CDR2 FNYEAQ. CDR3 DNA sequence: TGTGCCAGCAGTGTTTCAGTCGGGAATTACGAGCAGTACTTC. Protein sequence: CASSVSVGNYEQYF.

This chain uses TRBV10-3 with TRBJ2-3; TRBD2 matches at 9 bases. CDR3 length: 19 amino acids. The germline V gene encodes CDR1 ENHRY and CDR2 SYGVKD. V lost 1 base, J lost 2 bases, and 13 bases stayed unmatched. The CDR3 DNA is TGTGCCATCAGTGAGTTAGGGGCTAGCGGGACATTTTTCACAGATACGCAGTATTTT. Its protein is CAISELGASGTFFTDTQYF.